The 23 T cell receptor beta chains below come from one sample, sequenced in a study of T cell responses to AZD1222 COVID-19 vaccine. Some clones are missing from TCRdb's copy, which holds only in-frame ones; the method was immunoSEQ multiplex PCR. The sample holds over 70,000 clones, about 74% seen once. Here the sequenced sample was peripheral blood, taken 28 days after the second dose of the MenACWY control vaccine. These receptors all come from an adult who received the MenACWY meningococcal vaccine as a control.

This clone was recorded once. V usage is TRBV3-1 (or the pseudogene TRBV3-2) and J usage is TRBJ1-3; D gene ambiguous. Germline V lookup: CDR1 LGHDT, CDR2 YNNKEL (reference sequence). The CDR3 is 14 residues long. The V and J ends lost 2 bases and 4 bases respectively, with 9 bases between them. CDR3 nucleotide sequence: TGTGCCAGCAGCCAACCCACCGAAGGAAACACCATATATTTT. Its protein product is CASSQPTEGNTIYF.

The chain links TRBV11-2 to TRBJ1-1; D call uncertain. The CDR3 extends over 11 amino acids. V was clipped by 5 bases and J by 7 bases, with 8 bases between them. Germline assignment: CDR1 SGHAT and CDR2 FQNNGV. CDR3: CASSLQNEAFF. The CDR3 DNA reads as TGTGCCAGCAGCCTTCAGAATGAAGCTTTCTTT.

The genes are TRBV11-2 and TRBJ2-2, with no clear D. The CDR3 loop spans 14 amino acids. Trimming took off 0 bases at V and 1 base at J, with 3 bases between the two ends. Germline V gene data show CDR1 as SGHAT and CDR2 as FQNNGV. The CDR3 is CASSLDRNTGELFF. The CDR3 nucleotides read TGTGCCAGCAGCTTAGATCGGAACACCGGGGAGCTGTTTTTT.

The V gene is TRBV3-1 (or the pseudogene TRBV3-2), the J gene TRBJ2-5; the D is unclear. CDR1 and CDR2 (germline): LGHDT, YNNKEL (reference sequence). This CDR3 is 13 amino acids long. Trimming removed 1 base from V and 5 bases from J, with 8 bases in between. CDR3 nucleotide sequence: TGTGCCAGCAGCCAAGTACCGGTGGAGACCCAGTACTTC. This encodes CASSQVPVETQYF.

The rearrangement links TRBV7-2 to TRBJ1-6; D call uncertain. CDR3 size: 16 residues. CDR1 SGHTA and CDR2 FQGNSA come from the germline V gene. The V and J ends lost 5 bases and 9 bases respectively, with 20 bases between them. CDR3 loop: CASSISNRGGSSPLHF. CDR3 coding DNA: TGTGCCAGCAGCATCTCAAATCGGGGTGGAAGTTCACCCCTCCACTTT.

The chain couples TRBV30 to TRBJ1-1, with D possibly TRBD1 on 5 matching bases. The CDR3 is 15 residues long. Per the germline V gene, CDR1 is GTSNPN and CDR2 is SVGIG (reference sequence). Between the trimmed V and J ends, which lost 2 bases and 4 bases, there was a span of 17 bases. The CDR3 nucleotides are TGTGCCTGGAGTAGGCCGCCCAATAGGGGCACTGAAGCTTTCTTT. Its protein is CAWSRPPNRGTEAFF.

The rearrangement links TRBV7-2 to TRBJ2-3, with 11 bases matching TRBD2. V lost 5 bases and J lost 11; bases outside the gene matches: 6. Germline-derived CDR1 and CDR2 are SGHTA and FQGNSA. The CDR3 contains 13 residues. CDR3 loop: CASSQSTSGGQYF. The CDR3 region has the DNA TGTGCCAGCAGCCAGAGTACTAGCGGGGGGCAGTATTTT.

As DNA, the CDR3 is TGTGCCAGCTCACCACCGGGACAGGCTTCTCCCCACGAGCAGTACTTC. Translating gives CASSPPGQASPHEQYF. This rearrangement joins TRBV18 to TRBJ2-7, with TRBD1 matching over 8 bases. The CDR3 contains 16 residues. Germline lookup yields CDR1 KGHSH and CDR2 LQKENI. The J segment lost 5 bases and the V segment lost 0 bases, leaving 9 bases of the junction unmatched.

CDR3 protein: CASSRGQQTWDYGYTF. CDR3 in DNA: TGTGCCAGCAGCCGGGGACAGCAGACCTGGGACTATGGCTACACCTTC. The rearrangement joins TRBV9 to TRBJ1-2, with 7 bases that match TRBD1. The CDR3 runs to 16 residues. CDR1 SGDLS and CDR2 YYNGEE come from the germline V gene. Trimming cost V 4 bases and J 3 bases; bases outside gene matches: 12. Variable domain in full (rest from reference TRBV9 and TRBJ1-2): DSGVTQTPKHLITATGQRVTLRCSPRSGDLSVYWYQQSLDQGLQFLIQYYNGEERAKGNILERFSAQQFPDLHSELNLSSLELGDSALYFCASSRGQQTWDYGYTFGSGTRLTVV.

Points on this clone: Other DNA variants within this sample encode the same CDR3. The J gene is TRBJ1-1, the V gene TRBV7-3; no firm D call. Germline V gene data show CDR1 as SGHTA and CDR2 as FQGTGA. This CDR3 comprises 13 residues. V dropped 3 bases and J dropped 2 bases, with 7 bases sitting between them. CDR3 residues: CASSLGRNTEAFF. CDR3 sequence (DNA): TGTGCCAGCAGCTTGGGCAGAAACACTGAAGCTTTCTTT.

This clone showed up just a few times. The CDR3 here is CASSGLDTEAFF. CDR3 coding DNA: TGTGCCAGCAGTGGATTGGACACTGAAGCTTTCTTT. V usage is TRBV2 and J usage is TRBJ1-1; D not certain. Trimming took off 4 bases at V and 3 bases at J, with 6 bases between the two ends. CDR1 and CDR2 from the germline V gene are SNHLY and FYNNEI. CDR3 size: 12 residues.

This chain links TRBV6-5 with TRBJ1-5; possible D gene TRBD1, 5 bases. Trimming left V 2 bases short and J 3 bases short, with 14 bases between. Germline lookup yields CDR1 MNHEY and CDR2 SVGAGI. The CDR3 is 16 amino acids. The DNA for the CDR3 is TGTGCCAGCAGTTACAGCGTTGACAGTCTCAATCAGCCCCAGCATTTT. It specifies CASSYSVDSLNQPQHF.

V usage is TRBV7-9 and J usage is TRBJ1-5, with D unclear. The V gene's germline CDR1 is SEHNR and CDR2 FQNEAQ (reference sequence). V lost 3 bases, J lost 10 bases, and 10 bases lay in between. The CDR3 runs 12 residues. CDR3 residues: CASSLTTGPQHF. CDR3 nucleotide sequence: TGTGCCAGCAGCTTGACAACCGGACCCCAGCATTTT. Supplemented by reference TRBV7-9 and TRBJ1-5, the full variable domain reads DTGVSQNPRHKITKRGQNVTFRCDPISEHNRLYWYRQTLGQGPEFLTYFQNEAQLEKSRLLSDRFSAERPKGSFSTLEIQRTEQGDSAMYLCASSLTTGPQHFGDGTRLSIL.

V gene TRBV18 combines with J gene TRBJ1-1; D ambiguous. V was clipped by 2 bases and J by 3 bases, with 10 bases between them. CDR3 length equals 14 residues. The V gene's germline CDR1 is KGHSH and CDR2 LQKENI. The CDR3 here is CASSPFRRDTEAFF. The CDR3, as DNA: TGTGCCAGCTCACCATTCCGACGGGACACTGAAGCTTTCTTT.

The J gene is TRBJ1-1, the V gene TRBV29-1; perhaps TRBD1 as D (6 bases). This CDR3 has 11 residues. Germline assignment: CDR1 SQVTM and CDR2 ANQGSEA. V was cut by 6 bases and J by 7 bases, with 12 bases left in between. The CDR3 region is CSVERGSEAFF. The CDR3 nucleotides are TGCAGCGTAGAGAGGGGGAGTGAAGCTTTCTTT.

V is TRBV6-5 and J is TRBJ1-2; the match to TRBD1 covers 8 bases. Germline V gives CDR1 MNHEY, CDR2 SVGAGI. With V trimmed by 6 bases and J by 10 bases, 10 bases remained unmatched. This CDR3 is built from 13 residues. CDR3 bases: TGTGCCAGCAGAAAGACAGGGGTAGGCATCTACACCTTC. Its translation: CASRKTGVGIYTF.

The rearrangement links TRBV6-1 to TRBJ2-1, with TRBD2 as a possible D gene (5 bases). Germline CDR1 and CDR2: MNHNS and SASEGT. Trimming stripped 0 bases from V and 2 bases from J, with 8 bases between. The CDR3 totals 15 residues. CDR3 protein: CASSEANGAYNEQFF. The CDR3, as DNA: TGTGCCAGCAGTGAAGCTAACGGGGCCTACAATGAGCAGTTCTTC.

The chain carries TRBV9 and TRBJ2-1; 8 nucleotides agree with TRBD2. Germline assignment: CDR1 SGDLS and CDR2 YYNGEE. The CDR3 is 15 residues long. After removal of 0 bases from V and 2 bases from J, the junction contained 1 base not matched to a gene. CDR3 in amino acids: CASSVELAAYNEQFF. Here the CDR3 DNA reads TGTGCCAGCAGCGTAGAACTAGCGGCCTACAATGAGCAGTTCTTC.

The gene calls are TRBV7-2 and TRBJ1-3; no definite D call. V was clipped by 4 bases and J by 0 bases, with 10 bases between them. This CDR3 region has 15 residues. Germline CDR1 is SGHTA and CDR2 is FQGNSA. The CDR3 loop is CASSSRLHSGNTIYF. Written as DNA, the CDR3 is TGTGCCAGCAGCTCAAGACTCCACTCTGGAAACACCATATATTTT. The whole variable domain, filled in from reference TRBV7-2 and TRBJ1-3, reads GAGVSQSPSNKVTEKGKDVELRCDPISGHTALYWYRQSLGQGLEFLIYFQGNSAPDKSGLPSDRFSAERTGGSVSTLTIQRTQQEDSAVYLCASSSRLHSGNTIYFGEGSWLTVV.

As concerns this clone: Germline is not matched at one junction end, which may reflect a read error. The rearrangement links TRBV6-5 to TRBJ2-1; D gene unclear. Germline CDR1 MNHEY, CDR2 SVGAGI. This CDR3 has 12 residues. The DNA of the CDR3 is TGTGCCAGCAGTTACTCGGGTAGAACATGGCTCTTC. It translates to CASSYSGRTWLF.

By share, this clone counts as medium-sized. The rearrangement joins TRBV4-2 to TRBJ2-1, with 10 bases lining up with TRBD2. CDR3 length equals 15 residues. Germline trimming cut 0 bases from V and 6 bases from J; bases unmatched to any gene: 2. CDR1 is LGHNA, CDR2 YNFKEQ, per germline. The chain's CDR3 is CASSQEAGGPNEQFF. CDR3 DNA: TGTGCCAGCAGCCAAGAAGCGGGGGGGCCCAATGAGCAGTTCTTC.

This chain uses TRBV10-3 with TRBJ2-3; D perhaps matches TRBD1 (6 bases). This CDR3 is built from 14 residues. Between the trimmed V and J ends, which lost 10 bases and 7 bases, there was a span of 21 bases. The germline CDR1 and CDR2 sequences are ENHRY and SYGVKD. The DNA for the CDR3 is TGTGCCACCAGGGGTTGGGGAAGGGGGAATACGCAGTATTTT. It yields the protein CATRGWGRGNTQYF.

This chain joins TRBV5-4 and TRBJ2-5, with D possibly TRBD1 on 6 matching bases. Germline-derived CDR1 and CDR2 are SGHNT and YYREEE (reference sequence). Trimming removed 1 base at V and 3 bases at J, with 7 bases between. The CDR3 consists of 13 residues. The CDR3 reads CASSLRTEETQYF. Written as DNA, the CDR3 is TGTGCCAGCAGCTTGCGGACAGAAGAGACCCAGTACTTC.